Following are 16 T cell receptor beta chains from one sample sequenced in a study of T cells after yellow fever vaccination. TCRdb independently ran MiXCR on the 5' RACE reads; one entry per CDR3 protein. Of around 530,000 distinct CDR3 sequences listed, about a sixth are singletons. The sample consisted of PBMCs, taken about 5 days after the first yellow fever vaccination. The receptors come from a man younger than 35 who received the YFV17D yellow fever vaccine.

The CDR3 DNA reads as TGTGCCAGCAGCTTAGTAGAGAGAGATACGCAGTATTTT. It translates to CASSLVERDTQYF. This rearrangement joins TRBV7-2 to TRBJ2-3; D unclear. The V end was cut by 1 base, the J end by 5 bases, with 7 bases between. The germline gives CDR1 SGHTA, CDR2 FQGNSA. This CDR3 comprises 13 residues.

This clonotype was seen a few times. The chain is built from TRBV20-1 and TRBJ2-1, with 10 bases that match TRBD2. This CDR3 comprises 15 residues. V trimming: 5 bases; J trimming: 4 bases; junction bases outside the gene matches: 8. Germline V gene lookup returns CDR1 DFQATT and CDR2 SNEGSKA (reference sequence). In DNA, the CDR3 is TGCAGTGCTGATAGTCCTAGCGGGGGATACAATGAGCAGTTCTTC. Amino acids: CSADSPSGGYNEQFF.

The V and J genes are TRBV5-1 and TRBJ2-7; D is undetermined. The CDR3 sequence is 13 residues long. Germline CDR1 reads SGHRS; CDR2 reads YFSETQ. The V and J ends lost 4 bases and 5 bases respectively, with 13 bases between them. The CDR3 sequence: CASSPFPEDEQYV. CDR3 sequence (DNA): TGCGCCAGCAGCCCTTTCCCAGAGGACGAGCAGTACGTC.

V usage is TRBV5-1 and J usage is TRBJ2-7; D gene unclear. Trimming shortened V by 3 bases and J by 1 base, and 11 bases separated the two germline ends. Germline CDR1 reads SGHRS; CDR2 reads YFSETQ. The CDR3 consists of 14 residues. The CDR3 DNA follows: TGCGCCAGCAGCTCCCCCCACAGATCCTACGAGCAGTACGTC. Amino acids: CASSSPHRSYEQYV.

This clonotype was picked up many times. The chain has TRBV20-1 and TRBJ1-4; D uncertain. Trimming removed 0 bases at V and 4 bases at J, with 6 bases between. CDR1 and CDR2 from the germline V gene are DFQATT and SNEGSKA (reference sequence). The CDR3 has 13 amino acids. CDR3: CSARDSINEKLFF. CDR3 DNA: TGCAGTGCTAGAGACAGTATTAATGAAAAACTGTTTTTT.

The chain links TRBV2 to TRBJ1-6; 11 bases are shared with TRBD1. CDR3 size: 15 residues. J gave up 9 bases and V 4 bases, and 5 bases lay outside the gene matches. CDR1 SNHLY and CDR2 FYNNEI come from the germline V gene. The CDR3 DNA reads TGTGCCAGCAGTGCGGACAGGGGGCCGATTTCACCCCTCCACTTT. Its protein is CASSADRGPISPLHF.

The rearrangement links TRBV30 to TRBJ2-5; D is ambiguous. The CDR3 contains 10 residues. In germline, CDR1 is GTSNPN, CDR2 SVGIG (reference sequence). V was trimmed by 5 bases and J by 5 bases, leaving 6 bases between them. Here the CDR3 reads CAWGMETQYF. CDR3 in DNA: TGTGCCTGGGGTATGGAGACCCAGTACTTC.

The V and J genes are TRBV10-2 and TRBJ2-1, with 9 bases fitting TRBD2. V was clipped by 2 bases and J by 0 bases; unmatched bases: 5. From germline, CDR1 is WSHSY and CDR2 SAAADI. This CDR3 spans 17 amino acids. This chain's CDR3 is CASSELAGMSSYNEQFF. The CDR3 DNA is TGCGCCAGCAGTGAGCTAGCGGGGATGAGCTCCTACAATGAGCAGTTCTTC.

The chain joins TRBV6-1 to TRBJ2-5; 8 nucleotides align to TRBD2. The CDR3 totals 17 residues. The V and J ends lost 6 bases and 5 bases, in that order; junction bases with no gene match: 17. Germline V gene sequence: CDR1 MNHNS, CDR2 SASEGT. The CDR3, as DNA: TGTGCCAGCAGCCCACCCGGAGCGGGGGCCCCTGGGGAGACCCAGTACTTC. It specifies CASSPPGAGAPGETQYF.

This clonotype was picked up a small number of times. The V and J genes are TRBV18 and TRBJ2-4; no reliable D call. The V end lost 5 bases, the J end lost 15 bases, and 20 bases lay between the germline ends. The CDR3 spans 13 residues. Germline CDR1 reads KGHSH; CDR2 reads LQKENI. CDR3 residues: CASSTAPENPRYF. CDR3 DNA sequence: TGTGCCAGCTCAACAGCCCCGGAAAACCCCCGGTACTTC. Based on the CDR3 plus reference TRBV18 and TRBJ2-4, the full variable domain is NAGVMQNPRHLVRRRGQEARLRCSPMKGHSHVYWYRQLPEEGLKFMVYLQKENIIDESGMPKERFSAEFPKEGPSILRIQQVVRGDSAAYFCASSTAPENPRYFGAGTRLSVL.

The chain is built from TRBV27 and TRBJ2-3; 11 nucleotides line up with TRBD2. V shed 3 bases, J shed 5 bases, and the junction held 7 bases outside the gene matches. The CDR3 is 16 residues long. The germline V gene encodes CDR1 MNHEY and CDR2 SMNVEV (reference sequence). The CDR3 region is CASSLMASGGLDTQYF. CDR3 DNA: TGTGCCAGCAGTTTGATGGCTAGCGGGGGGTTAGATACGCAGTATTTT.

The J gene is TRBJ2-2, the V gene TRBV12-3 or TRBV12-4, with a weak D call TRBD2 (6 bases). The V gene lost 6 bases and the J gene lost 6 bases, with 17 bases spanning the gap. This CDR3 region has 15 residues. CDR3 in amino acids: CASSEPLGTSGELFF. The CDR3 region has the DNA TGTGCCAGCAGCGAACCCCTAGGGACTTCCGGGGAGCTGTTTTTT.

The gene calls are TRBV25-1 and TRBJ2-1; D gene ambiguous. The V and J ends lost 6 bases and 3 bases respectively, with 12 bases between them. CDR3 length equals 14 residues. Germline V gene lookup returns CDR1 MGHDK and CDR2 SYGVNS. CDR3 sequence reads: CASRTRLDYNEQFF. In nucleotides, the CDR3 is TGTGCCAGCAGGACTCGACTGGACTACAATGAGCAGTTCTTC.

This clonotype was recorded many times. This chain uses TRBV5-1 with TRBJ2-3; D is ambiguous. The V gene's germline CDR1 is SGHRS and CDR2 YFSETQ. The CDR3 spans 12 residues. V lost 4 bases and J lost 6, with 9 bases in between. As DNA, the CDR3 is TGCGCCAGCAGCCCCAATACGGATACGCAGTATTTT. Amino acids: CASSPNTDTQYF. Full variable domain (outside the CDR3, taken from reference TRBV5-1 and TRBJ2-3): KAGVTQTPRYLIKTRGQQVTLSCSPISGHRSVSWYQQTPGQGLQFLFEYFSETQRNKGNFPGRFSGRQFSNSRSEMNVSTLELGDSALYLCASSPNTDTQYFGPGTRLTVL.

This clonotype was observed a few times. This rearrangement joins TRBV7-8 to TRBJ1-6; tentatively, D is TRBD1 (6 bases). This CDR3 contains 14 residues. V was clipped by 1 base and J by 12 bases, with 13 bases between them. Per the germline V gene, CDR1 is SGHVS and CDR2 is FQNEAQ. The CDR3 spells CASSLGQVDQPLHF. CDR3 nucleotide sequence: TGTGCCAGCAGCTTAGGACAGGTGGATCAACCCCTCCACTTT.

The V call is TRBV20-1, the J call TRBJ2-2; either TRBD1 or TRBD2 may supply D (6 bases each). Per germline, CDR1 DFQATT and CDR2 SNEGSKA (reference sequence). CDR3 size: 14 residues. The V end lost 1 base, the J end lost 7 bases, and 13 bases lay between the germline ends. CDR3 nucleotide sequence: TGCAGTGCTAGAGGCCGGGGGCCCCTCGGGGAGCTGTTTTTT. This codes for CSARGRGPLGELFF.